This T cell receptor beta chain emerged from a study of cytomegalovirus exposure and HLA in healthy donors. At collection, donors were nominally healthy, but unrecorded immune exposures were probable. The V and J ends lost 4 bases and 6 bases, in that order; junction bases with no gene match: 9. The CDR3 sequence is 16 residues long. Germline lookup yields CDR1 SGHTA and CDR2 FQGTGA. Regarding the study as a whole: Accounts indicate the classifier identified cytomegalovirus status with strong specificity and sensitivity. A further, later analysis showed that HLA-associated TCR beta chains (compared with equally common others) were more clonally expanded. Follow-up analysis later connected one missense variant in DCLRE1C with trimming of TCR beta V- and J-genes.

In the PCR, 60 Vbeta and 13 Jbeta primers were used. Sequencing used immunoSEQ multiplex PCR; TCRdb keeps in-frame clones, though not all of them. The top ten clones hold about 1.8% of a sample with about 130,000 clones, roughly four fifths of them seen once. Remarks on this clone: Its target is not known.

Input material: PBMCs. V usage is TRBV7-3 and J usage is TRBJ2-2, with TRBD1 identical over 9 bases. This sequence originates from a woman between 50 and 59 years old in good health and CMV-seronegative. The CDR3 here is CASSSTGGNYPGELFF. The CDR3 coding sequence is TGTGCCAGCAGCTCAACAGGGGGCAACTATCCCGGGGAGCTGTTTTTT.